This TCR beta chain appears in the sequencing data of a study of blood T cell repertoires in COVID-19. On the study more broadly: Both acute and convalescent COVID-19 samples were obtained from the United States, Italy and Spain. T cells, B-cell-depleted T cells, or PBMCs provided the cDNA or gDNA that served as material.

Study processing details: Estimated nucleated cell counts came from reference gene primer amplification. Produced via immunoSEQ multiplex PCR; TCRdb's table is partial and in-frame only. The V and J calls and the clone size are those of that table, but D and trimming were determined from the DNA. The table has about 66,000 clones, around 80% seen once. Germline lookup yields CDR1 MNHEY and CDR2 SVGEGT. The germline V and J ends were trimmed by 6 bases and 2 bases, with 6 bases remaining between them. This CDR3 is built from 12 residues. Sequenced input: peripheral blood. This chain uses TRBV6-2 or TRBV6-3 with TRBJ2-3; D is unresolved. This sequence originates from a human donor in a cohort sampled during active COVID-19. The CDR3 protein is CASSVSTDTQYF. The CDR3 DNA sequence: TGTGCCAGCAGCGTATCCACAGATACGCAGTATTTT.